The 21 T cell receptor beta chains given below trace back to one sample, sequenced in a study of shared clonotypes between healthy human individuals. The table came from immunoSEQ multiplex PCR; TCRdb's copy has only in-frame clones and leaves some out. This sample has about a million clones, with roughly 80% found just once. Sequencing was done on a sample of memory CD4+ T cells from PBMCs. Subset described: CD45RA-negative fraction. The receptor source for this set is a man aged 18 to 35 in good health. Some clones in this sample may be carry-over from other donors' samples.

The V gene is TRBV7-8, the J gene TRBJ2-1; D unresolved. The CDR3 has 10 amino acids. Trimming pared 2 bases from V and 8 bases from J, leaving 1 base between. The germline gives CDR1 SGHVS, CDR2 FQNEAQ. The CDR3 spells CASSLHEQFF. CDR3 coding DNA: TGTGCCAGCAGCTTACATGAGCAGTTCTTC. Variable domain in full (rest from reference TRBV7-8 and TRBJ2-1): GAGVSQSPRYKVAKRGQDVALRCDPISGHVSLFWYQQALGQGPEFLTYFQNEAQLDKSGLPSDRFFAERPEGSVSTLKIQRTQQEDSAVYLCASSLHEQFFGPGTRLTVL.

The table lists this clone with a count of one. The V and J genes are TRBV28 and TRBJ2-2, with D uncertain. V was trimmed by 2 bases and J by 5 bases, leaving 6 bases between them. Germline V gene lookup returns CDR1 MDHEN and CDR2 SYDVKM. The CDR3 has 13 residues. CDR3: CASSLTITGELFF. The CDR3, as DNA: TGTGCCAGCAGTTTAACGATTACCGGGGAGCTGTTTTTT.

This clone was counted at least ten times. The V call is TRBV28, the J call TRBJ2-1; a possible D gene is TRBD2 (6 bases). V dropped 3 bases and J dropped 10 bases, with 19 bases sitting between them. Germline-derived CDR1 and CDR2 are MDHEN and SYDVKM. The CDR3 is made up of 15 amino acids. This CDR3 is CASSFKGEVREEQFF. The CDR3 DNA is TGTGCCAGCAGTTTCAAAGGGGAGGTGAGGGAGGAGCAGTTCTTC.

The chain has TRBV27 and TRBJ2-3; 7 bases agree with TRBD2. Germline assignment: CDR1 MNHEY and CDR2 SMNVEV (reference sequence). CDR3 length equals 13 residues. The trim removed 8 bases at V and 6 bases at J, leaving 8 bases unmatched. The CDR3 spells CASSGRERDTQYF. The CDR3 coding sequence is TGTGCCAGCTCCGGGCGGGAGCGGGATACGCAGTATTTT.

This clone came up many times. V is TRBV6-1 and J is TRBJ2-7, with 9 bases fitting TRBD2. This CDR3 is built from 15 residues. The germline V gene has CDR1 MNHNS and CDR2 SASEGT. The ends lost 10 bases at V and 6 bases at J; junction bases unmatched: 16. Here the CDR3 DNA reads TGTGCCACCGAGGTTACCGGGACTAGCTTCGGCGAGCAGTACTTC. Protein sequence: CATEVTGTSFGEQYF.

The chain couples TRBV9 to TRBJ1-2; no reliable D call. The germline CDR1 and CDR2 sequences are SGDLS and YYNGEE. V was pared by 0 bases and J by 8 bases, with 20 bases between. The CDR3 is 16 residues long. The CDR3 here is CASSVGRGAGVPGYTF. The DNA for the CDR3 is TGTGCCAGCAGCGTAGGGCGGGGTGCGGGAGTACCGGGCTACACCTTC. Together with reference TRBV9 and TRBJ1-2, the CDR3 gives the full variable domain: DSGVTQTPKHLITATGQRVTLRCSPRSGDLSVYWYQQSLDQGLQFLIQYYNGEERAKGNILERFSAQQFPDLHSELNLSSLELGDSALYFCASSVGRGAGVPGYTFGSGTRLTVV.

This clone was seen only once. Other DNA sequences in the sample encode the same CDR3. The rearrangement joins TRBV20-1 to TRBJ2-1; D remains ambiguous. The CDR3 loop spans 10 amino acids. Trimming cost V 6 bases and J 7 bases, with 7 bases left between them. The germline V gene has CDR1 DFQATT and CDR2 SNEGSKA (reference sequence). The CDR3 loop is CSAPGNEQFF. The DNA for the CDR3 is TGCAGTGCCCCCGGGAATGAGCAGTTCTTC.

This clone was detected a few times. This chain connects TRBV6-6 to TRBJ1-2; no firm D call. This CDR3 has 13 residues. V lost 0 bases and J lost 8, with 10 bases in between. CDR1 is MNHNY, CDR2 SVGAGI, per germline (reference sequence). CDR3 loop: CASSYSEGNGYTF. In DNA form, the CDR3 reads TGTGCCAGCAGTTACTCGGAAGGGAACGGCTACACCTTC.

In its sample, this clone was seen many times. Other DNA sequences of this sample code for an identical CDR3. The chain has TRBV2 and TRBJ2-7, with D tentatively TRBD1 or TRBD2 (6 bases each). The V end lost 1 base, the J end lost 6 bases, and 10 bases lay between the germline ends. CDR3 length: 13 residues. Germline loops: CDR1 SNHLY, CDR2 FYNNEI. CDR3 sequence reads: CASSEGGAIEQYF. CDR3 DNA sequence: TGTGCCAGCAGTGAAGGGGGGGCTATCGAGCAGTACTTC.

This chain uses TRBV1 with TRBJ2-3; the table names TRBD2, a call not compared with the DNA. TRBV1 is annotated as a pseudogene. The CDR3 runs 16 residues. The chain's CDR3 is CTSSHPSGLGTDTQYF. Here the CDR3 DNA reads TGCACCAGCAGCCACCCCTCCGGTTTGGGCACAGATACGCAGTATTTT.

This sequence joins TRBV5-1 and TRBJ1-1; 7 bases are a match to TRBD1. The CDR3 length is 15 residues. V lost 1 base to trimming and J lost 6 bases; unmatched junction nucleotides: 9. Germline V gene lookup returns CDR1 SGHRS and CDR2 YFSETQ. The CDR3 DNA reads as TGCGCCAGCAGCTTGATCGGAACAGGGGTGGCTGAAGCTTTCTTT. Protein: CASSLIGTGVAEAFF.

This clone was counted only a few times. The gene calls are TRBV27 and TRBJ2-2, with 8 positions matching TRBD1. Unmatched junction bases numbered 2, after V lost 2 bases and J lost 6 bases. The germline V gene has CDR1 MNHEY and CDR2 SMNVEV (reference sequence). The CDR3 is 14 residues long. The CDR3 region has the DNA TGTGCCAGCAGTTTACTGACAGGGGCCGGGGAGCTGTTTTTT. It is translated as CASSLLTGAGELFF.

In its sample, this clone was seen many times. The genes are TRBV4-2 and TRBJ2-7; 8 bases agree with TRBD2. This CDR3 spans 17 amino acids. Germline assignment: CDR1 LGHNA and CDR2 YNFKEQ. After removal of 0 bases from V and 0 bases from J, the junction contained 7 bases not matched to a gene. The CDR3 spells CASSQDGQRGTSYEQYF. The CDR3 region has the DNA TGTGCCAGCAGCCAAGACGGCCAGCGGGGGACCTCCTACGAGCAGTACTTC.

In its sample, this clone was seen once. The rearrangement joins TRBV5-1 to TRBJ2-2, with D tentatively TRBD1 or TRBD2 (5 bases each). Trimming took 5 bases from V and 0 from J, leaving 14 bases between them. This CDR3 is built from 16 residues. Germline assignment: CDR1 SGHRS and CDR2 YFSETQ. DNA for the CDR3: TGCGCCAGCAGGGGGACGGGAAAAGCGAACACCGGGGAGCTGTTTTTT. The encoded protein is CASRGTGKANTGELFF. The full variable domain, with the rest looked up from reference TRBV5-1 and TRBJ2-2, is KAGVTQTPRYLIKTRGQQVTLSCSPISGHRSVSWYQQTPGQGLQFLFEYFSETQRNKGNFPGRFSGRQFSNSRSEMNVSTLELGDSALYLCASRGTGKANTGELFFGEGSRLTVL.

The rearrangement uses TRBV11-3 and TRBJ2-3, with D hard to call. Trimming stripped 5 bases from V and 3 bases from J, with 15 bases between. From germline, CDR1 is SGHNT and CDR2 YENEEA. The CDR3 loop spans 15 amino acids. The CDR3 nucleotides are TGTGCCAGCAGCCCCGGACCTTTCGGGACAGATACGCAGTATTTT. This encodes CASSPGPFGTDTQYF.

The chain carries TRBV29-1 and TRBJ1-1, with a possible D match to TRBD1 (5 bases). The CDR3 spans 12 residues. The germline V gene has CDR1 SQVTM and CDR2 ANQGSEA. Trimming removed 5 bases at V and 1 base at J, with 8 bases between. CDR3 in amino acids: CSVSDRNTEAFF. The DNA of the CDR3 is TGCAGCGTTTCCGACAGGAACACTGAAGCTTTCTTT.

This chain joins TRBV7-9 and TRBJ1-4; TRBD1 is a possible D gene (5 bases). CDR1 and CDR2 (germline): SEHNR, FQNEAQ (reference sequence). The V end was cut by 5 bases, the J end by 7 bases, with 17 bases between. The length of the CDR3 is 15 residues. This CDR3 reads CASSDNGWDGEKLFF. The CDR3 DNA is TGTGCCAGCAGCGATAACGGGTGGGACGGTGAAAAACTGTTTTTT. Full variable domain (outside the CDR3, taken from reference TRBV7-9 and TRBJ1-4): DTGVSQNPRHKITKRGQNVTFRCDPISEHNRLYWYRQTLGQGPEFLTYFQNEAQLEKSRLLSDRFSAERPKGSFSTLEIQRTEQGDSAMYLCASSDNGWDGEKLFFGSGTQLSVL.

This clone showed up just a few times. The CDR3 loop is CASSLGQPIQKLFF. DNA of the CDR3: TGCGCCAGCAGCCTGGGCCAGCCAATTCAAAAACTGTTTTTT. The chain combines TRBV5-1 with TRBJ1-4; no clear D. The CDR3 is 14 amino acids. The ends were cut back, 4 bases at V and 9 bases at J, with 16 bases in the middle. Germline V gives CDR1 SGHRS, CDR2 YFSETQ.

Concerning this clone itself: Other DNA sequences in the sample encode the same CDR3. The chain carries TRBV5-1 and TRBJ2-2; D may be TRBD1 (5 bases). Trimming cost V 2 bases and J 2 bases, with 7 bases left between them. There are 14 residues in the CDR3. In germline, CDR1 is SGHRS, CDR2 YFSETQ. In DNA form, the CDR3 reads TGCGCCAGCAGCTTCACAGGCAACACCGGGGAGCTGTTTTTT. This gives the protein CASSFTGNTGELFF.

This clone was detected only once. The V call is TRBV6-6, the J call TRBJ1-2, with D possibly matching TRBD1 (6 bases). Trimming stripped 6 bases from V and 7 bases from J, with 12 bases between. CDR1 MNHNY and CDR2 SVGAGI come from the germline V gene (reference sequence). This CDR3 contains 12 residues. The CDR3 nucleotides are TGTGCCAGCAGCACGTACAGGGCTGGCTACACCTTC. Translated: CASSTYRAGYTF.

This clone was picked up one time. Within the sample, other DNA sequences also encode this same CDR3. The chain joins TRBV5-1 to TRBJ2-2; D unresolved. V lost 2 bases, J lost 1 base, and 6 bases lay in between. The CDR3 covers 14 residues. Germline-derived CDR1 and CDR2 are SGHRS and YFSETQ. The CDR3 loop reads CASSLSGNTGELFF. CDR3 sequence (DNA): TGCGCCAGCAGCTTATCTGGGAACACCGGGGAGCTGTTTTTT.